The 30 T cell receptor beta chains given below trace back to one sample, sequenced in a study of T-cell memory formation after mild COVID-19 (dated by TCRdb to the early 2020s). To prepare the library, 5' RACE was applied. Sequencing relied on an Illumina NovaSeq 6000. TCRdb trimmed public reads at Q25 via fastp, called clones via MiXCR and kept in-frame beta chains. One record per CDR3 amino acid sequence lists the most common genes and DNA. The sample table lists just under 550,000 distinct CDR3 sequences, around 20% of them with a count of one. The ten top clones hold around 12% of the sample. Sequenced: PBMCs or a T cell subset sorted from them (not recorded which). These TCRs come from an adult woman who had mild COVID-19 (a few samples of this study predate the infection). The sample titles of this study are shuffled in the database, so cell type and time point are left out; the donor was told from shared clones.

The genes are TRBV9 and TRBJ1-2; D is possibly TRBD1 (6 bases). The CDR3 is 15 residues long. The germline V and J ends were trimmed by 0 bases and 6 bases, with 15 bases remaining between them. CDR1 is SGDLS, CDR2 YYNGEE, per germline. DNA for the CDR3: TGTGCCAGCAGCGTAGACAGGGCGAAGAGGGATGGCTACACCTTC. Translated: CASSVDRAKRDGYTF.

The genes are TRBV20-1 and TRBJ2-1, with D possibly matching TRBD2 (6 bases). CDR1 DFQATT and CDR2 SNEGSKA come from the germline V gene (reference sequence). This CDR3 is built from 16 residues. Trimming stripped 5 bases from V and 0 bases from J, with 17 bases between. The chain's CDR3 is CSALTRSGYSYNEQFF. The CDR3 nucleotides read TGCAGTGCTCTTACTCGTAGCGGTTACTCCTACAATGAGCAGTTCTTC.

This clonotype has more than one count but fewer than ten. Relative to the germline gene, one junction end is altered; a read error may explain this. V and J are TRBV5-4 and TRBJ2-5; D not certain. This CDR3 spans 13 amino acids. Germline V lookup: CDR1 SGHNT, CDR2 YYREEE (reference sequence). The CDR3 DNA sequence: TGTGCCAGCAGGTTGGAGAGTGAGGAGACCCAGTACTTC. Translation: CASRLESEETQYF.

This clonotype was detected a few times. The chain couples TRBV4-3 to TRBJ2-5; the D gene is possibly TRBD2 (7 bases). CDR1 and CDR2 from the germline V gene are LGHNA and YSLEER. The length of the CDR3 is 18 residues. The V and J ends lost 1 base and 5 bases respectively, with 23 bases between them. The CDR3 region has the DNA TGCGCCAGCAGCCAAGTTGGGCTGGCTAGCGGAGGGGGGGAGACCCAGTACTTC. Its protein is CASSQVGLASGGGETQYF.

This clonotype was seen a few times. CDR3 region: CSAKTGSNYEQYF. DNA for the CDR3: TGCAGTGCAAAAACCGGGAGCAACTACGAGCAGTACTTC. J is TRBJ2-7 and V is TRBV20-1, with D tentatively TRBD2 (6 bases). The CDR3 sequence is 13 residues long. V dropped 6 bases and J dropped 3 bases, with 15 bases sitting between them. Germline V gene data show CDR1 as DFQATT and CDR2 as SNEGSKA (reference sequence).

This clonotype was picked up a small number of times. The V gene is TRBV7-9, the J gene TRBJ2-1, with D possibly being TRBD2 (5 bases). The length of the CDR3 is 14 residues. Germline CDR1 SEHNR, CDR2 FQNEAQ (reference sequence). Trimming removed 2 bases from V and 6 bases from J, with 11 bases in between. This CDR3 reads CASSLHRTSNEQFF. CDR3 DNA: TGTGCCAGCAGCTTACATCGTACTAGCAATGAGCAGTTCTTC.

This clonotype was recorded many times. The chain has TRBV14 and TRBJ2-1; 7 bases match TRBD1. Losses at the gene ends were 0 bases for V and 4 bases for J; bases not matched to a gene: 9. Germline V gives CDR1 SGHDN, CDR2 FVKESK. The CDR3 totals 17 residues. CDR3 in DNA: TGTGCCAGCAGCCAAGATTACAGGGGCACTTCTTACAATGAGCAGTTCTTC. Translating gives CASSQDYRGTSYNEQFF. The full variable domain, in which reference TRBV14 and TRBJ2-1 provide the parts outside the CDR3, is EAGVTQFPSHSVIEKGQTVTLRCDPISGHDNLYWYRRVMGKEIKFLLHFVKESKQDESGMPNNRFLAERTGGTYSTLKVQPAELEDSGVYFCASSQDYRGTSYNEQFFGPGTRLTVL.

This clonotype was counted at least ten times. J is TRBJ2-2 and V is TRBV12-3 or TRBV12-4; possibly TRBD2 for D (5 bases). The V end was cut by 7 bases, the J end by 6 bases, with 9 bases between. This CDR3 is 12 amino acids long. CDR3 residues: CASNGGPGELFF. The CDR3 DNA is TGTGCCAGCAACGGAGGTCCCGGGGAGCTGTTTTTT.

The CDR3 bases are TGTGCCAGTATCCCTGGGGGAGGACGGCCCCAGACTGAAGCTTTCTTT. Translating gives CASIPGGGRPQTEAFF. The V and J genes are TRBV19 and TRBJ1-1; a weak D match, TRBD1 (5 bases). V was clipped by 7 bases and J by 5 bases, with 23 bases between them. Germline V CDR1 and CDR2: LNHDA, SQIVND (reference sequence). This CDR3 has 16 amino acids.

The sample holds a few counts of this clonotype. This chain uses TRBV9 with TRBJ2-1, with D unclear. The CDR3 extends over 15 amino acids. V dropped 0 bases and J dropped 4 bases, with 11 bases sitting between them. Germline CDR1 reads SGDLS; CDR2 reads YYNGEE. CDR3: CASSVAKETYNEQFF. The CDR3 region has the DNA TGTGCCAGCAGCGTAGCTAAGGAGACGTACAATGAGCAGTTCTTC. Supplemented by reference TRBV9 and TRBJ2-1, the full variable domain reads DSGVTQTPKHLITATGQRVTLRCSPRSGDLSVYWYQQSLDQGLQFLIQYYNGEERAKGNILERFSAQQFPDLHSELNLSSLELGDSALYFCASSVAKETYNEQFFGPGTRLTVL.

The CDR3 is CASSFTDRVHETQYF. The CDR3 region has the DNA TGTGCCAGCAGCTTCACCGACAGGGTACATGAGACCCAGTACTTC. The rearrangement joins TRBV7-9 to TRBJ2-5; 7 bases fit TRBD1. Losses at the gene ends were 3 bases for V and 5 bases for J; bases not matched to a gene: 9. The CDR3 length is 15 residues. From germline, CDR1 is SEHNR and CDR2 FQNEAQ (reference sequence).

This chain joins TRBV11-3 and TRBJ1-1; the match to TRBD1 covers 7 bases. The CDR3 is made up of 13 amino acids. Trimming cost V 5 bases and J 6 bases; bases outside gene matches: 6. From germline, CDR1 is SGHNT and CDR2 YENEEA. In nucleotides, the CDR3 is TGTGCCAGCAGCCGACGACAGGGTTCTGAAGCTTTCTTT. Translation: CASSRRQGSEAFF.

The chain has TRBV7-9 and TRBJ1-2; tentative D call: TRBD1 (5 bases). Germline CDR1 is SEHNR and CDR2 is FQNEAQ (reference sequence). The V end was cut by 1 base, the J end by 12 bases, with 12 bases between. There are 12 residues in the CDR3. CDR3 protein: CASSLETAWHTF. In DNA, the CDR3 is TGTGCCAGCAGCTTAGAGACAGCGTGGCACACCTTC.

CDR3 loop: CASSLSGTGNTEAFF. The CDR3 DNA sequence: TGTGCCAGCAGCTTAAGCGGGACAGGGAACACTGAAGCTTTCTTT. The chain has TRBV11-3 and TRBJ1-1, with 8 bases that match TRBD1. The germline V gene encodes CDR1 SGHNT and CDR2 YENEEA. Trimming took 2 bases from V and 1 from J; bases not matched to a gene: 3. This CDR3 contains 15 residues.

This clonotype was picked up a small number of times. The V and J genes are TRBV5-1 and TRBJ2-5; no clear D. This CDR3 is built from 13 residues. V was cut by 1 base and J by 4 bases, with 8 bases left in between. CDR1 is SGHRS, CDR2 YFSETQ, per germline. CDR3 region: CASSLLGRETQYF. The CDR3 DNA is TGCGCCAGCAGCTTGCTAGGGCGAGAGACCCAGTACTTC.

This clonotype was counted between two and nine times. This chain uses TRBV6-4 with TRBJ1-2; 9 positions agree with TRBD1. V was clipped by 7 bases and J by 4 bases; unmatched bases: 13. In germline, CDR1 is MRHNA, CDR2 SNTAGT. This CDR3 spans 16 amino acids. CDR3 in amino acids: CASTPDRGVGVYGYTF. CDR3 DNA sequence: TGTGCCAGCACTCCGGACAGGGGTGTCGGGGTCTATGGCTACACCTTC.

The chain couples TRBV2 to TRBJ2-5; a weak D match, TRBD2 (6 bases). Trimming pared 6 bases from V and 4 bases from J, leaving 12 bases between. The length of the CDR3 is 13 residues. Germline V gene lookup returns CDR1 SNHLY and CDR2 FYNNEI. CDR3 amino acids: CASRQSSAETQYF. The CDR3 DNA sequence: TGTGCCAGCAGACAATCTAGCGCAGAGACCCAGTACTTC.

This clonotype has more than one count but fewer than ten. J is TRBJ1-3 and V is TRBV20-1; D not certain. Trimming removed 2 bases at V and 0 bases at J, with 5 bases between. Germline V CDR1 and CDR2: DFQATT, SNEGSKA (reference sequence). The CDR3 is made up of 13 amino acids. CDR3: CSARKNSGNTIYF. In nucleotides, the CDR3 is TGCAGTGCTAGAAAAAACTCTGGAAACACCATATATTTT.

This clonotype occurred many times. The rearrangement joins TRBV5-5 to TRBJ2-5, with TRBD2 matching 7 bases. CDR3 size: 16 residues. Germline V gene sequence: CDR1 SGHKS, CDR2 YYEKEE (reference sequence). The J segment lost 0 bases and the V segment lost 2 bases, leaving 7 bases of the junction unmatched. The CDR3 reads CASSFNAGLNQETQYF. For the CDR3, the DNA is TGTGCCAGCAGCTTTAATGCGGGACTAAACCAAGAGACCCAGTACTTC.

Only a few counts were recorded for this clonotype. The CDR3: CASSYPSGGQETQYF. CDR3 bases: TGTGCCAGCAGTTATCCTAGCGGGGGCCAAGAGACCCAGTACTTC. The chain carries TRBV6-5 and TRBJ2-5, with 10 bases that match TRBD2. There are 15 residues in the CDR3. V trimming: 3 bases; J trimming: 1 base; junction bases outside the gene matches: 2. The germline V gene has CDR1 MNHEY and CDR2 SVGAGI.

This clonotype has more than one count but fewer than ten. The J gene is TRBJ2-5, the V gene TRBV7-9, with 12 nucleotides matching TRBD1. Unmatched junction bases numbered 2, after V lost 1 base and J lost 5 bases. Germline CDR1 is SEHNR and CDR2 is FQNEAQ (reference sequence). The CDR3 sequence is 15 residues long. The CDR3 loop reads CASSLGDRGLETQYF. The DNA of the CDR3 is TGTGCCAGCAGCTTAGGGGACAGGGGGCTGGAGACCCAGTACTTC.

This clonotype was seen only a few times. V usage is TRBV12-3 or TRBV12-4 and J usage is TRBJ2-3; possible D gene TRBD1, 5 bases. Trimming shortened V by 5 bases and J by 4 bases, and 10 bases separated the two germline ends. The CDR3 sequence is 13 residues long. The CDR3 coding sequence is TGTGCCAGCAGTACAGGTTTCTCAGATACGCAGTATTTT. It yields the protein CASSTGFSDTQYF.

This chain links TRBV5-1 with TRBJ1-5; D is perhaps TRBD1 (5 bases). The germline V and J ends were trimmed by 2 bases and 0 bases, with 9 bases remaining between them. The CDR3 runs 15 residues. Germline V gene sequence: CDR1 SGHRS, CDR2 YFSETQ. CDR3 sequence reads: CASSLGDHSNQPQHF. CDR3 nucleotides: TGCGCCAGCAGCTTAGGGGACCATAGCAATCAGCCCCAGCATTTT. The full variable domain, its missing parts supplied by reference TRBV5-1 and TRBJ1-5, is KAGVTQTPRYLIKTRGQQVTLSCSPISGHRSVSWYQQTPGQGLQFLFEYFSETQRNKGNFPGRFSGRQFSNSRSEMNVSTLELGDSALYLCASSLGDHSNQPQHFGDGTRLSIL.

The genes are TRBV19 and TRBJ2-3, with 8 bases lining up with TRBD2. J lost 0 bases, V lost 7 bases, and 18 bases had no gene match. Germline V gene lookup returns CDR1 LNHDA and CDR2 SQIVND (reference sequence). The length of the CDR3 is 19 residues. The CDR3 spells CASTPGRSGGPKSTDTQYF. The CDR3 bases are TGTGCCAGTACCCCGGGAAGGAGCGGGGGACCTAAGAGCACAGATACGCAGTATTTT.

V is TRBV5-1 and J is TRBJ1-1; the match to TRBD1 covers 7 bases. CDR1 is SGHRS and CDR2 is YFSETQ in the germline V gene. CDR3 size: 15 residues. Unmatched junction bases numbered 3, after V lost 0 bases and J lost 1 base. CDR3 nucleotide sequence: TGCGCCAGCAGCTTGGCGGAGGGGGCGAACACTGAAGCTTTCTTT. Its translation: CASSLAEGANTEAFF.

The table lists this clonotype with a few counts. The J gene is TRBJ2-3, the V gene TRBV20-1, with 7 bases lining up with TRBD2. The CDR3 sequence is 14 residues long. Trimming at V came to 6 bases and at J to 2 bases, leaving 8 bases not matched to a gene. Germline values: CDR1 DFQATT, CDR2 SNEGSKA (reference sequence). The CDR3 nucleotides read TGCAGTGCACCTGAGGGAGGGTACACAGATACGCAGTATTTT. Protein: CSAPEGGYTDTQYF.

In its sample, this clonotype was seen a few times. J is TRBJ2-1 and V is TRBV6-2 or TRBV6-3, with D unresolved. With 4 bases removed from V and 10 bases from J, the gap between germline ends came to 8 bases. The germline CDR1 and CDR2 sequences are MNHEY and SVGEGT. The CDR3 totals 11 residues. CDR3: CASSLYYEQFF. The CDR3 bases are TGTGCCAGCAGTTTATATTACGAGCAGTTCTTC.

The table lists this clonotype with a few counts. The chain recombines TRBV5-4 with TRBJ1-6; 7 bases match TRBD1. Germline CDR1 is SGHNT and CDR2 is YYREEE (reference sequence). Unmatched junction bases numbered 6, after V lost 2 bases and J lost 10 bases. This CDR3 is 14 amino acids long. The CDR3 spells CASSFSRDSSPLHF. CDR3 DNA: TGTGCCAGCAGCTTTAGTCGGGACAGCTCACCCCTCCACTTT. Full variable domain (remainder filled in from reference TRBV5-4 and TRBJ1-6): ETGVTQSPTHLIKTRGQQVTLRCSSQSGHNTVSWYQQALGQGPQFIFQYYREEENGRGNFPPRFSGLQFPNYSSELNVNALELDDSALYLCASSFSRDSSPLHFGNGTRLTVT.

The V call is TRBV7-2, the J call TRBJ2-2; 10 nucleotides agree with TRBD2. CDR3 length: 16 residues. The germline gives CDR1 SGHTA, CDR2 FQGNSA. The V gene end was trimmed by 7 bases and the J gene end by 4 bases; junction bases not matched to a gene: 9. The CDR3 region has the DNA TGTGCCAGCACCCAAGGACTAGCGGTTTCCACCGGGGAGCTGTTTTTT. Amino acid sequence: CASTQGLAVSTGELFF.

This rearrangement joins TRBV4-1 to TRBJ2-1; the match to TRBD2 covers 16 bases. This CDR3 region has 19 residues. The junction had 11 bases not matched to a gene; V was cut back by 1 base and J by 8 bases. CDR1 and CDR2 from the germline V gene are MGHRA and YSYEKL. CDR3 DNA sequence: TGCGCCAGCAGCCAAGCGGCGGTGGGGACTAGCGGGGGGGCCTATGAGCAGTTCTTC. Protein product: CASSQAAVGTSGGAYEQFF.